This passage covers 7 T cell receptor beta chains from one sample sequenced in a study of OX40 agonist ivuxolimab in advanced cancers. Repertoires were generated with immunoSEQ multiplex PCR, while TCRdb's copy carries only in-frame clones and drops some. The table includes tens of thousands of clones, roughly 87% detected once. The sample here was CD4+ or CD8+ T cells sorted from blood, taken in a trial of the OX40 agonist ivuxolimab. All receptors come from an adult with an advanced solid tumor such as melanoma, head and neck, liver or kidney cancer.

The V and J genes are TRBV27 and TRBJ1-5; D not resolved. The germline V and J ends were trimmed by 4 bases and 0 bases, with 10 bases remaining between them. Germline assignment: CDR1 MNHEY and CDR2 SMNVEV (reference sequence). The CDR3 is 15 amino acids. The CDR3 sequence is CASSYGPYSNQPQHF. The CDR3 DNA reads as TGTGCCAGCAGTTACGGGCCCTATAGCAATCAGCCCCAGCATTTT.

The genes are TRBV29-1 and TRBJ1-2, with a weak D call TRBD1 (5 bases). The CDR3 totals 13 residues. Germline CDR1 SQVTM, CDR2 ANQGSEA. V was trimmed by 0 bases and J by 8 bases, leaving 13 bases between them. CDR3 nucleotides: TGCAGCGTTGAAGAACGGGGACGGGCAGGCTACACCTTC. Translation gives CSVEERGRAGYTF.

The V gene is TRBV21-1, the J gene TRBJ2-6; whether TRBD1, the table's D call, matches the DNA was not checked. TRBV21-1 represents a pseudogene. This CDR3 has 16 amino acids. CDR3 nucleotide sequence: TGTGCCAGCAGCACCGTCAGGGGTGTTGGGGCCAACGTCCTGACTTTC. Protein sequence: CASSTVRGVGANVLTF.

The table lists this clone with a count of one. This rearrangement joins TRBV29-1 to TRBJ2-3, with D unresolved. Trimming pared 6 bases from V and 1 base from J, leaving 8 bases between. The CDR3 loop spans 12 amino acids. The V gene's germline CDR1 is SQVTM and CDR2 ANQGSEA. Written as DNA, the CDR3 is TGCAGCGTCGGGTGGGGCACAGATACGCAGTATTTT. Residues: CSVGWGTDTQYF.

CDR3 protein: CASRAGGLETQYF. The CDR3 DNA is TGTGCCAGCAGGGCGGGGGGGTTGGAGACCCAGTACTTC. This chain uses TRBV6-1 with TRBJ2-5; the match to TRBD2 covers 9 bases. CDR1 MNHNS and CDR2 SASEGT come from the germline V gene. CDR3 length equals 13 residues. The trim removed 6 bases at V and 5 bases at J, leaving 4 bases unmatched.

Comments on this clone: One end of the junction does not line up with germline, which may come from a read error. This chain joins TRBV7-7 and TRBJ2-5; 12 bases are shared with TRBD2. The length of the CDR3 is 15 residues. Germline CDR1 SSHAT, CDR2 FNYEAQ (reference sequence). The CDR3 DNA sequence: TGTGCTAGCAGTCGCGGACTAGCGGGACAAGAGACCCAGTACTTC. Translating gives CASSRGLAGQETQYF.

J is TRBJ2-1 and V is TRBV6-5; 8 nucleotides line up with TRBD2. Trimming at V came to 0 bases and at J to 6 bases, leaving 7 bases not matched to a gene. From germline, CDR1 is MNHEY and CDR2 SVGAGI. The CDR3 contains 16 residues. CDR3 residues: CASSYSSGAGPNEQFF. The CDR3 coding sequence is TGTGCCAGCAGTTACTCTAGCGGGGCAGGCCCCAATGAGCAGTTCTTC.